This T cell receptor beta chain is from a study of shared clonotypes between healthy human individuals. Overall study context: Researchers assigned three CD4 naive, three CD4 memory, two CD8 naive and one CD8 memory plate to each donor.

Trimming cost V 0 bases and J 0 bases; bases outside gene matches: 4. This CDR3 is built from 16 residues. Germline CDR1 is LNHNV and CDR2 is YYDKDF (reference sequence). The assay used deep level. Measured with immunoSEQ multiplex PCR; TCRdb has only the in-frame clones, and not every one. This table holds about 2.4 million clones, over 85% found once. The chain combines TRBV15 with TRBJ1-1, with TRBD1 identical over 7 bases. The source is a man between 18 and 29 years old in good health. Some clones in this sample may be carry-over from other donors' samples. Material: naive CD4+ T cells from PBMCs. Subset here: CD45RA+ positively selected. The CDR3 nucleotides are TGTGCCACCAGCAGAGATGGGACAGCCTTGAACACTGAAGCTTTCTTT. Translating gives CATSRDGTALNTEAFF.